The rows below give T cell receptor beta chains drawn from one sample of a study of CD4+ T cells in melanoma. Profiled with immunoSEQ multiplex PCR; TCRdb holds only in-frame clones, not every one. Among fewer than 150,000 clones listed, over 90% were seen once. These receptors all stem from a human donor with melanoma. The CDR3 runs from the conserved cysteine through the conserved F or W. The order of the fields is D gene, J gene, V gene, CDR3 DNA, CDR3 protein. D genes are given only for firm matches.

d_gene: TRBD2
j_gene: TRBJ2-5
v_gene: TRBV11-2
CDR3nt: TGTGCCAGCAGCCTAACGGCGGGGGGCCCGGAGACCCAGTACTTC
CDR3aa: CASSLTAGGPETQYF

d_gene: TRBD2
j_gene: TRBJ2-3
v_gene: TRBV15
CDR3nt: TGTGCCACCAGCAGAGATCGGGAGCGGGGGAACACAGATACGCAGTATTTT
CDR3aa: CATSRDRERGNTDTQYF

d_gene: .
j_gene: TRBJ2-3
v_gene: TRBV5-1
CDR3nt: TGCGCCAGCAGCTTGGGTTCAAGTGATACGCAGTATTTT
CDR3aa: CASSLGSSDTQYF

d_gene: .
j_gene: TRBJ1-2
v_gene: TRBV6-6
CDR3nt: TGTGCCAGCAGCGGAGCTACTAGCGGCTACACCTTC
CDR3aa: CASSGATSGYTF

d_gene: TRBD1
j_gene: TRBJ1-5
v_gene: TRBV19
CDR3nt: TGTGCCAGTAGATCTGACAGGGGCCTATACAATCAGCCCCAGCATTTT
CDR3aa: CASRSDRGLYNQPQHF

d_gene: .
j_gene: TRBJ1-1
v_gene: TRBV18
CDR3nt: TGTGCCAGCTCATCAGGGTCGTACACTGAAGCTTTCTTT
CDR3aa: CASSSGSYTEAFF

d_gene: .
j_gene: TRBJ2-3
v_gene: TRBV5-1
CDR3nt: TGCGCCAGCAGCCAAACTACTAGCACAGATACGCAGTATTTT
CDR3aa: CASSQTTSTDTQYF

d_gene: .
j_gene: TRBJ2-5
v_gene: TRBV7-3
CDR3nt: TGTGCCAGCAGCTTATTAAGAGGGGCTAGATCTCAAGAGACCCAGTACTTC
CDR3aa: CASSLLRGARSQETQYF

d_gene: .
j_gene: TRBJ1-1
v_gene: TRBV2
CDR3nt: TGTGCCAGGACCTTGGGGGGCACTGAAGCTTTCTTT
CDR3aa: CARTLGGTEAFF

d_gene: .
j_gene: TRBJ1-2
v_gene: TRBV9
CDR3nt: TGTGCCAGCAGCTGGACAGCAAACTATGGCTACACCTTC
CDR3aa: CASSWTANYGYTF

d_gene: .
j_gene: TRBJ1-1
v_gene: TRBV15
CDR3nt: TGTGCCACCAGCGTCAGGGGGAACACTGAAGCTTTCTTT
CDR3aa: CATSVRGNTEAFF

d_gene: .
j_gene: TRBJ2-3
v_gene: TRBV25-1
CDR3nt: TGTGCCAGCAGTGAACATCTTGAGGTTGGAGATACGCAGTATTTT
CDR3aa: CASSEHLEVGDTQYF

d_gene: .
j_gene: TRBJ2-5
v_gene: TRBV29-1
CDR3nt: TGCAGCGTTGCATCAGCTGGGGAGACCCAGTACTTC
CDR3aa: CSVASAGETQYF

d_gene: .
j_gene: TRBJ1-1
v_gene: TRBV14
CDR3nt: TGTGCCAGCAGCCAAGCAAGCTATATGGGCCGTCAGGCTTTCTTT
CDR3aa: CASSQASYMGRQAFF

d_gene: .
j_gene: TRBJ1-5
v_gene: TRBV7-9
CDR3nt: TGTGCCAGCAGCCTTAAAAGCAATCAGCCCCAGCATTTT
CDR3aa: CASSLKSNQPQHF

d_gene: .
j_gene: TRBJ1-3
v_gene: TRBV5-6
CDR3nt: TGTGCCAGCAGCTTCGGGTCGGGGGATGGAAACACCATATATTTT
CDR3aa: CASSFGSGDGNTIYF

d_gene: TRBD2
j_gene: TRBJ2-5
v_gene: TRBV5-4
CDR3nt: TGTGCCAGCAGCCCTAAGCGGGGGGGTTTACAAGAGACCCAGTACTTC
CDR3aa: CASSPKRGGLQETQYF

d_gene: .
j_gene: TRBJ2-3
v_gene: TRBV7-6
CDR3nt: TGTGCCAGCAGCTTACAGAGTAGCACAGATACGCAGTATTTT
CDR3aa: CASSLQSSTDTQYF

d_gene: TRBD1
j_gene: TRBJ1-3
v_gene: TRBV29-1
CDR3nt: TGCAGCGTTGAAGACTCCGGGACAGGTGGCCGGTTACCTGGAAACACCATATATTTT
CDR3aa: CSVEDSGTGGRLPGNTIYF

d_gene: TRBD1
j_gene: TRBJ2-1
v_gene: TRBV5-6
CDR3nt: TGTGCCAGCAGCTTGGTGGCCGGACAGGGGATGAATGAGCAGTTCTTC
CDR3aa: CASSLVAGQGMNEQFF

d_gene: .
j_gene: TRBJ2-1
v_gene: TRBV12-5
CDR3nt: TGTGCTAGTGGTTTGGCACCGACTGGTGAGCAGTTCTTC
CDR3aa: CASGLAPTGEQFF

d_gene: .
j_gene: TRBJ2-2
v_gene: TRBV18
CDR3nt: TGTGCCAGCTCACCGGTAGGCAACACCGGGGAGCTGTTTTTT
CDR3aa: CASSPVGNTGELFF

d_gene: TRBD1
j_gene: TRBJ1-5
v_gene: TRBV30
CDR3nt: TGTGCCTGGTCGACAGGGAATCAGCCCCAGCATTTT
CDR3aa: CAWSTGNQPQHF

d_gene: .
j_gene: TRBJ1-4
v_gene: TRBV7-9
CDR3nt: TGTGCCAGCAGCCATAGTCAAGTTAATGAAAAACTGTTTTTT
CDR3aa: CASSHSQVNEKLFF

d_gene: .
j_gene: TRBJ2-7
v_gene: TRBV5-4
CDR3nt: TGTGCCAGCAGCTTGGCCGAGGCTTTATCCGAGCAGTACTTC
CDR3aa: CASSLAEALSEQYF

d_gene: .
j_gene: TRBJ1-2
v_gene: TRBV30
CDR3nt: TGTGCCTGGGATGATTGGGGCTATGGCTACACCTTC
CDR3aa: CAWDDWGYGYTF